The 9 T cell receptor beta chains presented below share a single source sample, sequenced in a study of shared clonotypes between healthy human individuals. Sequenced by immunoSEQ multiplex PCR; TCRdb stores in-frame clones only, minus some. This table holds about 2.4 million clones, approximately 94% found once. Sequencing input: naive CD4+ T cells sorted from blood. Subset meaning: CD45RA+ positively selected. Receptor source: a man younger than 35 in good health.

This rearrangement joins TRBV2 to TRBJ2-3, with 11 nucleotides matching TRBD2. The CDR3 covers 16 residues. The V gene's germline CDR1 is SNHLY and CDR2 FYNNEI. V lost 7 bases to trimming and J lost 8 bases; unmatched junction nucleotides: 14. CDR3 bases: TGTGCCAGCAAGGAACTAGCGGGGGACATCACGGGTACGCAGTATTTT. Protein sequence: CASKELAGDITGTQYF.

This clone was detected only once. This chain links TRBV5-1 with TRBJ1-5; the D gene is possibly TRBD1 (5 bases). The CDR3 length is 14 residues. V lost 3 bases, J lost 5 bases, and 12 bases lay in between. The germline V gene encodes CDR1 SGHRS and CDR2 YFSETQ. DNA for the CDR3: TGCGCCAGCAGCTCTGGGGCCCTCGATCAGCCCCAGCATTTT. This translates into CASSSGALDQPQHF.

This sequence joins TRBV27 and TRBJ2-7, with TRBD1 matching over 7 bases. The germline CDR1 and CDR2 sequences are MNHEY and SMNVEV (reference sequence). This CDR3 spans 14 amino acids. With 6 bases clipped from V and 4 bases from J, the junction kept 9 bases outside the gene matches. In DNA, the CDR3 is TGTGCCAGCAGGAGCCCGGGACAGAGGTACGAGCAGTACTTC. Protein: CASRSPGQRYEQYF.

With respect to this clone: Other DNA sequences in the same sample also yield this CDR3. This sequence joins TRBV6-5 and TRBJ2-6, with unresolved D. The CDR3 consists of 15 residues. Germline V gives CDR1 MNHEY, CDR2 SVGAGI. The germline V and J ends were trimmed by 5 bases and 4 bases, with 12 bases remaining between them. As DNA, the CDR3 is TGTGCCAGCAGTCGACCTGTAGCCGGGGCCAACGTCCTGACTTTC. Protein sequence: CASSRPVAGANVLTF.

Comment on this clone: The sample carries other DNA sequences with the same CDR3. The chain employs TRBV18 and TRBJ2-1, with D perhaps TRBD2 (5 bases). Trimming cost V 2 bases and J 5 bases, with 7 bases left between them. CDR1 is KGHSH and CDR2 is LQKENI in the germline V gene. The CDR3 contains 13 residues. This CDR3 is CASSPGSNNEQFF. DNA of the CDR3: TGTGCCAGCTCACCAGGGAGCAACAATGAGCAGTTCTTC.

This clone was observed once. The gene calls are TRBV5-6 and TRBJ1-1; D gene ambiguous. The V and J ends lost 5 bases and 1 base respectively, with 12 bases between them. The CDR3 length is 14 residues. The germline gives CDR1 SGHDT, CDR2 YYEEEE. The chain's CDR3 is CASSRRGSNTEAFF. CDR3 bases: TGTGCCAGCAGTCGACGGGGTTCGAACACTGAAGCTTTCTTT.

The chain recombines TRBV18 with TRBJ2-1; D unclear. There are 15 residues in the CDR3. The V gene's germline CDR1 is KGHSH and CDR2 LQKENI. Trimming cost V 4 bases and J 6 bases, with 16 bases left between them. CDR3 residues: CASSLGGSRSNEQFF. DNA of the CDR3: TGTGCCAGCTCACTCGGTGGTTCAAGAAGCAATGAGCAGTTCTTC. Supplemented by reference TRBV18 and TRBJ2-1, the full variable domain reads NAGVMQNPRHLVRRRGQEARLRCSPMKGHSHVYWYRQLPEEGLKFMVYLQKENIIDESGMPKERFSAEFPKEGPSILRIQQVVRGDSAAYFCASSLGGSRSNEQFFGPGTRLTVL.

This chain connects TRBV29-1 to TRBJ2-7; 9 bases agree with TRBD1. The J segment lost 6 bases and the V segment lost 6 bases, leaving 9 bases of the junction unmatched. Germline V gene data show CDR1 as SQVTM and CDR2 as ANQGSEA. The CDR3 is 13 amino acids. The DNA for the CDR3 is TGCAGCGTGAGTCGACAGGGGGGAAGCGAGCAGTACTTC. Translation: CSVSRQGGSEQYF.

The chain has TRBV5-4 and TRBJ2-2; D unresolved. V lost 4 bases, J lost 0 bases, and 10 bases lay in between. Per germline, CDR1 SGHNT and CDR2 YYREEE (reference sequence). This CDR3 comprises 15 residues. This CDR3 reads CASSQAPTNTGELFF. CDR3 sequence (DNA): TGTGCCAGCAGCCAGGCCCCAACGAACACCGGGGAGCTGTTTTTT.